These 14 T cell receptor beta chains originate from one sample sequenced in a study of T cells in Graves' hyperthyroidism and ophthalmopathy. Authors of the study amplified TCR beta CDR3 regions from RNA transcripts. During a first-round RT-PCR of the TCR CDR3, the HTBI primer set was used. Using its own MiXCR run on the multiplex PCR reads, TCRdb lists one record per CDR3 protein. In the table there are about 500,000 distinct CDR3 sequences, around 43% of which are singletons. Material for sequencing was peripheral blood or thyroid tissue (not recorded which). The receptors originated from an adult woman with Graves' disease, either hyperthyroidism or ophthalmopathy (not recorded which).

This clonotype was seen repeatedly, ten times or more. V gene TRBV4-3 combines with J gene TRBJ1-2; no clear D. The CDR3 extends over 15 amino acids. V was clipped by 2 bases and J by 6 bases, with 16 bases between them. Per germline, CDR1 LGHNA and CDR2 YSLEER. In DNA form, the CDR3 reads TGCGCCAGCAGCCAACGTACCGGAGAGACGAATGGCTACACCTTC. It encodes CASSQRTGETNGYTF.

The V call is TRBV2, the J call TRBJ2-7; 7 nucleotides align to TRBD2. From germline, CDR1 is SNHLY and CDR2 FYNNEI. The ends lost 2 bases at V and 3 bases at J; junction bases unmatched: 7. The CDR3 has 15 amino acids. The CDR3, as DNA: TGTGCCAGCAGTGAAATGTCGGGAGGAGGCTACGAGCAGTACTTC. Residues: CASSEMSGGGYEQYF.

A few counts support this clonotype. This chain joins TRBV10-3 and TRBJ1-6; D is undetermined. The V end was cut by 3 bases, the J end by 10 bases, with 16 bases between. The CDR3 spans 15 residues. The germline CDR1 and CDR2 sequences are ENHRY and SYGVKD. CDR3 amino acids: CAISDGRRRVSPLHF. CDR3 bases: TGTGCCATCAGTGATGGCAGGAGGAGGGTATCACCCCTCCACTTT.

This clonotype was seen ten or more times. The chain has TRBV7-9 and TRBJ1-4; 8 bases map to TRBD1. V lost 4 bases, J lost 7 bases, and 5 bases stayed unmatched. CDR1 is SEHNR, CDR2 FQNEAQ, per germline (reference sequence). The length of the CDR3 is 14 residues. CDR3 amino acids: CASSSTGGREKLFF. CDR3 DNA: TGTGCCAGCAGCTCCACAGGGGGGCGTGAAAAACTGTTTTTT.

The CDR3 loop reads CATSRGPSSGNTIYF. CDR3 DNA: TGTGCCACCAGCAGAGGCCCCAGCTCTGGAAACACCATATATTTT. The V gene is TRBV15, the J gene TRBJ1-3; the D is unclear. Trimming removed 1 base at V and 0 bases at J, with 7 bases between. This CDR3 spans 15 amino acids. Looked up from germline, CDR1 is LNHNV and CDR2 is YYDKDF (reference sequence).

This clonotype was observed a handful of times. V is TRBV9 and J is TRBJ2-7, with D uncertain. The V end was cut by 2 bases, the J end by 0 bases, with 12 bases between. Germline V CDR1 and CDR2: SGDLS, YYNGEE. This CDR3 comprises 15 residues. The chain's CDR3 is CASSVAGQSSYEQYF. As DNA, the CDR3 is TGTGCCAGCAGCGTTGCAGGTCAGAGCTCCTACGAGCAGTACTTC.

This clonotype has at least ten counts. This chain links TRBV7-2 with TRBJ2-5, with D tentatively TRBD1 (6 bases). The germline gives CDR1 SGHTA, CDR2 FQGNSA. V shed 4 bases and J shed 7 bases, with 16 bases lying between them. This CDR3 has 14 amino acids. CDR3 protein: CASSSDRTPGTQYF. The CDR3 region has the DNA TGTGCCAGCAGCTCCGACAGGACACCGGGGACCCAGTACTTC.

A remark on this clonotype: The missing conserved phenylalanine or tryptophan at the end of this CDR3 makes a read error likely. The chain employs TRBV15 and TRBJ2-5, with D possibly TRBD1 on 6 matching bases. The V end lost 0 bases, the J end lost 3 bases, and 8 bases lay between the germline ends. The CDR3 has 14 residues. Germline V CDR1 and CDR2: LNHNV, YYDKDF (reference sequence). In nucleotides, the CDR3 is TGTGCCACCAGCAGAGATCGGACAGAAGAGACCCAGTACATC. Residues: CATSRDRTEETQYI.

The J gene is TRBJ2-5, the V gene TRBV5-4; 11 nucleotides align to TRBD2. CDR3 size: 16 residues. Trimming removed 0 bases from V and 5 bases from J; junction bases left unmatched: 6. Germline V gives CDR1 SGHNT, CDR2 YYREEE (reference sequence). The CDR3 is CASSLVLAGAGETQYF. CDR3 sequence (DNA): TGTGCCAGCAGCTTGGTACTAGCGGGAGCGGGGGAGACCCAGTACTTC.

This clonotype showed up just a few times. The J gene is TRBJ1-5, the V gene TRBV2; maybe TRBD1 (5 bases). There are 13 residues in the CDR3. Between the trimmed V and J ends, which lost 7 bases and 1 base, there was a span of 8 bases. Germline CDR1 and CDR2: SNHLY and FYNNEI. This chain's CDR3 is CASMGDSNQPQHF. DNA of the CDR3: TGTGCCAGCATGGGGGACAGCAATCAGCCCCAGCATTTT.

This clonotype was seen ten or more times. This chain joins TRBV10-1 and TRBJ2-7; 7 bases line up with TRBD2. With 3 bases clipped from V and 4 bases from J, the junction kept 9 bases outside the gene matches. This CDR3 is built from 15 residues. Germline CDR1 and CDR2: WNHNN and SYGVQD (reference sequence). The CDR3 nucleotides read TGCGCCAGCAGTGATGGTCGCGGGAGCCTTTACGAGCAGTACTTC. This translates into CASSDGRGSLYEQYF.

The chain employs TRBV24-1 and TRBJ2-7; no firm D call. Germline V gene lookup returns CDR1 KGHDR and CDR2 SFDVKD. Deletions cut 4 bases from V and 3 bases from J, with 6 bases between. The CDR3 covers 12 residues. For the CDR3, the DNA is TGTGCCACCAGTGACACGGACTACGAGCAGTACTTC. Protein sequence: CATSDTDYEQYF.

A word on this clonotype: At one boundary the junction diverges from the germline segment, which might be a read error. The rearrangement uses TRBV7-2 and TRBJ1-1; a weak D match, TRBD1 (5 bases). CDR1 is SGHTA and CDR2 is FQGNSA in the germline V gene. The CDR3 extends over 13 amino acids. CDR3 DNA sequence: TGTGCCAGCAGCCTGTTACGCGGGGGTGACGCTTCCTTT. Translated: CASSLLRGGDASF.

The chain carries TRBV20-1 and TRBJ1-6, with D tentatively TRBD1 (5 bases). The V end lost 6 bases, the J end lost 9 bases, and 21 bases lay between the germline ends. Germline V gene sequence: CDR1 DFQATT, CDR2 SNEGSKA (reference sequence). This CDR3 has 15 residues. In DNA form, the CDR3 reads TGCAGTGCCGCCCCCTTACAGGAGATGGGTTCACCCCTCCACTTT. As protein: CSAAPLQEMGSPLHF.